This T cell receptor beta chain came from a study of post-analysis software for immune sequencing data. CDR3 size: 18 residues. V was pared by 4 bases and J by 7 bases, with 20 bases of the junction left unmatched. The germline V gene encodes CDR1 SGHRS and CDR2 YFSETQ. This clonotype was seen a handful of times. Its specificity is not known. With a much larger clone just one base away, this may be a read error. Regarding the study as a whole: Significantly lower normalized Chao1 diversity was seen in multiple sclerosis patients than in controls. Controls showed lower frequencies than patients for roughly five TRBV segments, and TRBV5-6, TRBV5-1 and TRBV20-1 were among these.

The TCR beta cDNA libraries carried unique molecular identifiers. Roughly 500,000 cDNA molecules were obtained per 1 to 10 million input T cells. TCRdb ran MiXCR on the PCR reads and lists one entry per CDR3 protein. The sample contains about 260,000 distinct CDR3 sequences, 36% of which appear only once. This receptor was obtained from a girl aged 10 to 17 with multiple sclerosis. The sample consisted of blood. The V gene is TRBV5-1, the J gene TRBJ2-7; 10 bases align to TRBD2. The CDR3 spells CASSPRPSGGSSYNEQYF. In DNA form, the CDR3 reads TGCGCCAGCAGCCCTCGGCCTAGCGGGGGAAGTAGCTACAATGAGCAGTACTTC.